These T cell receptor beta chains were read from a single sample in a study of T cell responses to AZD1222 COVID-19 vaccine. This table comes from immunoSEQ multiplex PCR, and its TCRdb copy is limited to in-frame clones, with some not included. The sample lists around 100,000 clones; about 80% were seen once. Sequences were derived from peripheral blood, sampled on day 0 of AZD1222 vaccination. The receptors were gathered from an adult in good health. CDR3s include the opening cysteine and the closing phenylalanine or tryptophan. The D gene is left open where the match is weak. Not all rows give a size; the values are once, few, many and, for expanded clones, a class.

clone_size j_call d_call v_call cdr3_nt cdr3_aa
NA TRBJ2-1 NA TRBV7-8 TGTGCCAGCAGCCGTGGGCCGAGCGATGAGCAGTTCTTC CASSRGPSDEQFF
once TRBJ2-2 NA TRBV19 TGTGCCAGTAGTATGGAGGCAGGGCCCTCCACCACGAACACCGGGGAGCTGTTTTTT CASSMEAGPSTTNTGELFF
NA TRBJ2-2 NA TRBV6-5 TGTGCCAGCCATCAGGGTAACACCGGGGAGCTGTTTTTT CASHQGNTGELFF
NA TRBJ2-7 NA TRBV28 TGTGCCAGCAGTTTCTGGGGGACCAGCTCCTACGAGCAGTACTTC CASSFWGTSSYEQYF
NA TRBJ1-6 TRBD1 TRBV7-9 TGTGCCAGCAGCCTGACAGGGGATAATTCACCCCTCCACTTT CASSLTGDNSPLHF
NA TRBJ1-2 NA TRBV2 TGTGCCAGCACGGAGGGACTCCGCTATGGCTACACCTTC CASTEGLRYGYTF
once TRBJ2-7 NA TRBV5-1 TGCGCCAGCAGCGATTCTAGGAGCTCCTACGAGCAGTACTTC CASSDSRSSYEQYF
NA TRBJ2-5 TRBD2 TRBV6-2/TRBV6-3 TGTGCCAGCAGTTACTCGAGTAGCGGGGAGGAGACCCAGTACTTC CASSYSSSGEETQYF
few TRBJ2-1 TRBD2 TRBV6-2/TRBV6-3 TGTGCCAGCAGTCAACATCCGACTAGCGGGAGTGGTCAGGAGCAGTTCTTC CASSQHPTSGSGQEQFF
NA TRBJ2-1 TRBD2 TRBV6-6 TGTGCCAGCAGTCCGACAGCGGGGGGTGCCAATGAGCAGTTCTTC CASSPTAGGANEQFF
NA TRBJ1-1 TRBD1 TRBV5-1 TGCGCCAGCAGCTTGGCACAGGGGACGGCGAACACTGAAGCTTTCTTT CASSLAQGTANTEAFF
NA TRBJ2-4 NA TRBV11-2 TGTGCCAGCAGCTTAATGGCGGGGCTTGGTAACATTCAGTACTTC CASSLMAGLGNIQYF
NA TRBJ1-6 NA TRBV19 TGTGCGAGTAAGGACGGGAGCTCCTATAATTCACCCCTCCACTTT CASKDGSSYNSPLHF
NA TRBJ2-3 NA TRBV19 TGTGCCACCAACGAGGGGCCACATCTTACAGATACGCAGTATTTT CATNEGPHLTDTQYF
NA TRBJ1-2 NA TRBV20-1 TGCAGTGCTAGTACCACAAACTATGGCTACACCTTC CSASTTNYGYTF